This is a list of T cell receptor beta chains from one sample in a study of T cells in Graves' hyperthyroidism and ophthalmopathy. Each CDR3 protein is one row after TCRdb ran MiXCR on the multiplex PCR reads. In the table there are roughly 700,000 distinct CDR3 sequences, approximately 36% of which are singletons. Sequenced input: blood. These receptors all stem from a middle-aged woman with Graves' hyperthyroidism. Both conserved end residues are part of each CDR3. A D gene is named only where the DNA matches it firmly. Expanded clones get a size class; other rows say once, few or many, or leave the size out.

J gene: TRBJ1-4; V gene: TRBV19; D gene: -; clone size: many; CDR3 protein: CASSIGRFGEKLFF; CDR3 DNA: TGTGCCAGTAGTATTGGGAGGTTCGGTGAAAAACTGTTTTTT
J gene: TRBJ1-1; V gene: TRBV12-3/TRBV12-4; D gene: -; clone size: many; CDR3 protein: CASRLRTENTEAFF; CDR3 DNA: TGTGCCAGCAGGCTCCGAACGGAGAACACTGAAGCTTTCTTT
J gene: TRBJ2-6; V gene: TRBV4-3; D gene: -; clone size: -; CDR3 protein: CASNPRGGAPSSGANVLTF; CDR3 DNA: TGCGCCAGCAACCCGAGGGGGGGCGCGCCCTCCTCTGGGGCCAACGTCCTGACTTTC
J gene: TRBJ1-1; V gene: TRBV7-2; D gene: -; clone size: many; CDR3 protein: CASTTSRRTEAFF; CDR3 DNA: TGTGCCAGCACAACGTCTCGACGGACTGAAGCTTTCTTT
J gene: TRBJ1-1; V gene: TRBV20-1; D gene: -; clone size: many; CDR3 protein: CSARDRVPTEAFF; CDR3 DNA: TGCAGTGCTAGAGACAGGGTCCCCACTGAAGCTTTCTTT
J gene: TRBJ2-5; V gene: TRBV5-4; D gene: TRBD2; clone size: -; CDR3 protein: CASSLKLAGQETQYF; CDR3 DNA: TGTGCCAGCAGCTTGAAACTAGCGGGGCAAGAGACCCAGTACTTC
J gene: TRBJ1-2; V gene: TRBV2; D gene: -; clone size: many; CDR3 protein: CASSEPGYTF; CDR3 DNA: TGTGCCAGCAGTGAACCTGGCTACACCTTC
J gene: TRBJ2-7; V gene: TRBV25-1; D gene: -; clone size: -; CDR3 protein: CASSFRQVSGAYEQYF; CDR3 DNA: TGTGCCAGCAGTTTCCGTCAGGTATCAGGTGCCTACGAGCAGTACTTC
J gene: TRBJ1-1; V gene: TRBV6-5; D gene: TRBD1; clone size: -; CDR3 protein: CASSSLQGGAFF; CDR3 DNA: TGTGCCAGCAGTTCTCTACAGGGGGGAGCTTTCTTT
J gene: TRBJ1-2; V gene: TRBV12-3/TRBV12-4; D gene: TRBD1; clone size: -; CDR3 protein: CASSLTAGGSGYTF; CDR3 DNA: TGTGCCAGCAGTTTAACGGCAGGGGGCTCTGGCTACACCTTC
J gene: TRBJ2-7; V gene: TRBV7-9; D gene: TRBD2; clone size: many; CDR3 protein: CASSYTSGSWDEQYF; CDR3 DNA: TGTGCCAGCAGCTACACTAGCGGGAGTTGGGACGAGCAGTACTTC
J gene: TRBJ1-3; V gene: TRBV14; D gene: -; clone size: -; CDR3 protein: CASSQGRLRDYGNTIYF; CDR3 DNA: TGTGCCAGCAGCCAGGGTCGCCTCCGAGACTATGGAAACACCATATATTTT
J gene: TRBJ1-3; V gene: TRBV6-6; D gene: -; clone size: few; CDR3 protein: CASRTQGIGNTIYF; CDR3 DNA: TGTGCCAGCAGAACCCAGGGGATCGGAAACACCATATATTTT
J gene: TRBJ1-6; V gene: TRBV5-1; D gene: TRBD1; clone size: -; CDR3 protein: CASSWRAGGSPLHF; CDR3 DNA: TGCGCCAGCAGCTGGAGGGCAGGGGGGTCACCCCTCCACTTT
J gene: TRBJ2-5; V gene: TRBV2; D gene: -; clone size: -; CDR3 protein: CASSEGTVQYF; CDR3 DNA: TGTGCCAGCAGTGAAGGGACAGTACAGTACTTC
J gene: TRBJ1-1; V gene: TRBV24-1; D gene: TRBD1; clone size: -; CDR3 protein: CATREYRGRTEAFF; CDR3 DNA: TGTGCCACCAGGGAATACAGGGGAAGGACTGAAGCTTTCTTT
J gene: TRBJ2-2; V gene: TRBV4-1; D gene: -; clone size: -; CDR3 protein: CASSQDSRENTGELFF; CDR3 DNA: TGCGCCAGCAGCCAAGATAGCAGGGAGAACACCGGGGAGCTGTTTTTT
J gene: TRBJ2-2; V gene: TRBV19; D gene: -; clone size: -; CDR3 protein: CASSIQGMEAGELFF; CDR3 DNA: TGTGCCAGTAGTATTCAAGGGATGGAGGCCGGGGAGCTGTTTTTT
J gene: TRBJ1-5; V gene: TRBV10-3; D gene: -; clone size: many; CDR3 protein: CAISEAPSWPQHF; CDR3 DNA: TGTGCCATCAGTGAGGCGCCGTCTTGGCCCCAGCATTTT
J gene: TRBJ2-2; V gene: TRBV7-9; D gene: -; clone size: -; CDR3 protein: CASSFIPSFTGELFF; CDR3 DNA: TGTGCCAGCAGCTTCATACCTTCCTTCACCGGGGAGCTGTTTTTT
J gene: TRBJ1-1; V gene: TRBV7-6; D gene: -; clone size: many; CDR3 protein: CASSLGGGRGRNTEAFF; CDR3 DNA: TGTGCCAGCAGCTTAGGAGGGGGGCGGGGCCGTAACACTGAAGCTTTCTTT
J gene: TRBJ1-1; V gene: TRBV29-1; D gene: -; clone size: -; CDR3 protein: CSGRPGDTEAFF; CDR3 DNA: TGCAGCGGTAGACCGGGGGACACTGAAGCTTTCTTT
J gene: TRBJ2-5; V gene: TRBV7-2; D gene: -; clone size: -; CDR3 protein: CAGSLSIRLQETQYF; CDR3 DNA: TGTGCCGGCAGCTTATCGATAAGGCTTCAAGAGACCCAGTACTTC
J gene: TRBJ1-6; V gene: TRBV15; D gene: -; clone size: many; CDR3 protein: CATSSQWTKPYNSPLHF; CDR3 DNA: TGTGCCACCAGCTCCCAATGGACTAAACCCTATAATTCACCCCTCCACTTT
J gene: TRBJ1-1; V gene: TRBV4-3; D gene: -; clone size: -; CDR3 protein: CASSQPPARANTEAFF; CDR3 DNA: TGCGCCAGCAGCCAACCACCCGCCAGGGCGAACACTGAAGCTTTCTTT
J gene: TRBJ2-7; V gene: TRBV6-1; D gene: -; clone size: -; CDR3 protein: CASSRLDNEQYF; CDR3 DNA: TGTGCCAGCAGTCGACTAGACAATGAGCAGTACTTC
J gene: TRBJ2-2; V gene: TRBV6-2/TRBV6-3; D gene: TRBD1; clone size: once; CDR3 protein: CASSSAGTGRTGELFF; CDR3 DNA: TGTGCCAGCAGTTCTGCCGGGACAGGGAGGACCGGGGAGCTGTTTTTT
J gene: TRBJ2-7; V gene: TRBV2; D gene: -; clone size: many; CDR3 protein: CASSDGLHGEGEQYF; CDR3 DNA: TGTGCCAGCAGTGACGGACTTCATGGAGAGGGCGAGCAGTACTTC
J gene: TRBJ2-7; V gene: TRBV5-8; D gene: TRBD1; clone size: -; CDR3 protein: CASSVGVGTGVYEQYF; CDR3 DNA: TGTGCCAGCAGCGTAGGGGTCGGGACAGGGGTTTACGAGCAGTACTTC
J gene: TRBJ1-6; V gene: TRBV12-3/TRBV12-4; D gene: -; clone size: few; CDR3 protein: CASSFAGAGGPLHF; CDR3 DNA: TGTGCCAGCAGTTTCGCAGGGGCAGGTGGGCCCCTCCACTTT
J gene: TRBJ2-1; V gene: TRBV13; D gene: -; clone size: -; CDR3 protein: CASSLEGTWQFF; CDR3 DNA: TGTGCCAGCAGCTTAGAAGGGACGTGGCAGTTCTTC
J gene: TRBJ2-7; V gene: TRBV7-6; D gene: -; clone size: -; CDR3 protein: CASSLGPISGEQYF; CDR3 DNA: TGTGCCAGCAGCTTAGGACCGATCAGTGGGGAGCAGTACTTC
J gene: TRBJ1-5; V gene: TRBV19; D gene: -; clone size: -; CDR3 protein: CASKGVTGKNQPQHF; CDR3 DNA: TGTGCCAGTAAAGGGGTCACTGGGAAAAATCAGCCCCAGCATTTT
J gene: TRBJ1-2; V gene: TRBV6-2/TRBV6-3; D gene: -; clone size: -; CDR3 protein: CASSYRAKDYGYTF; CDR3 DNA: TGTGCCAGCAGTTACCGGGCGAAGGACTATGGCTACACCTTC
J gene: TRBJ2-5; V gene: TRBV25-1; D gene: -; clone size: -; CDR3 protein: CASSEWGETQYF; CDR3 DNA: TGTGCCAGCAGTGAATGGGGGGAGACCCAGTACTTC
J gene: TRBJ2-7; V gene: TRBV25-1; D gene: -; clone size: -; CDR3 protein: CASSPGGPPYEQYF; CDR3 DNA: TGTGCCAGCAGCCCCGGGGGGCCCCCCTACGAGCAGTACTTC
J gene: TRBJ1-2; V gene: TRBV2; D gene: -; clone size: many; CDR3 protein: CASMGGYTF; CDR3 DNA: TGTGCCAGCATGGGAGGCTACACCTTC
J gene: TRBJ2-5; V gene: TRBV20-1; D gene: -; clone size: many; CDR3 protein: CSARETGSGETQYF; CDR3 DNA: TGCAGTGCTAGAGAAACAGGGTCAGGAGAGACCCAGTACTTC
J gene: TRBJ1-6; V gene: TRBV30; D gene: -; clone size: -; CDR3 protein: CAWRTTVNNSPLHF; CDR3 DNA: TGTGCCTGGAGGACGACAGTAAATAATTCACCCCTCCACTTT
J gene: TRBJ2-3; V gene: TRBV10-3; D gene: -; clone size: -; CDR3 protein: CAISESADTQYF; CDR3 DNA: TGTGCCATCAGTGAGTCGGCAGATACGCAGTATTTT
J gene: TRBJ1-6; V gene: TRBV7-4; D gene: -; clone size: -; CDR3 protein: CASSPRVDPGNPPLHF; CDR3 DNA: TGTGCCAGCAGCCCGCGGGTCGATCCGGGAAATCCACCCCTCCACTTT
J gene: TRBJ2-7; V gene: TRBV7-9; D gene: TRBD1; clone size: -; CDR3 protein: CASSIGTVDEQYF; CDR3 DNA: TGTGCCAGTAGTATCGGGACAGTCGACGAGCAGTACTTC
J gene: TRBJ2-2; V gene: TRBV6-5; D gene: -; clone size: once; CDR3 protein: CASSYDNPTNTGELFF; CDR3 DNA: TGTGCCAGCAGTTATGACAACCCTACGAACACCGGGGAGCTGTTTTTT
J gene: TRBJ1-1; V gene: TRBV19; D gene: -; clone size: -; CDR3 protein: CASRLSGRVGGNTEAFF; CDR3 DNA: TGTGCCAGTAGACTCTCGGGACGGGTGGGGGGGAACACTGAAGCTTTCTTT
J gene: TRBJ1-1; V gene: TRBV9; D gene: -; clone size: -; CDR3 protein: CASSTTGSVSEAFF; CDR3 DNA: TGTGCCAGCAGCACAACCGGGAGTGTGTCTGAAGCTTTCTTT
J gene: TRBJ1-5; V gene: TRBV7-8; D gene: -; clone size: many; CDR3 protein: CASSSDLFNQPQHF; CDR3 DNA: TGTGCCAGCAGCTCGGACCTTTTTAATCAGCCCCAGCATTTT
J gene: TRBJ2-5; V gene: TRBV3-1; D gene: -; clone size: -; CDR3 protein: CASTPSGVGQETQYF; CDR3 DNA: TGTGCCAGCACCCCGTCAGGGGTTGGTCAAGAGACCCAGTACTTC
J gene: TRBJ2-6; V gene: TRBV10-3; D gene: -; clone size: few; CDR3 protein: CASRGDRQSGANVLTF; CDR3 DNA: TGTGCCAGCAGGGGCGACCGACAGTCTGGGGCCAACGTCCTGACTTTC
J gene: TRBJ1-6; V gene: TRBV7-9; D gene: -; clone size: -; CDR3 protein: CASRNRPDSPLHF; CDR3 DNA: TGTGCCAGCAGGAACAGACCGGATTCACCCCTCCACTTT
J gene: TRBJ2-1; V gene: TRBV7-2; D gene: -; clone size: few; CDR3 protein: CATAPGGSYNEQFF; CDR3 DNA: TGTGCCACCGCCCCCGGGGGTTCCTACAATGAGCAGTTCTTC
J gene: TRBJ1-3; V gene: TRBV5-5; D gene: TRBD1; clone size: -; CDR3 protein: CASSVILGTGGSSGNTIYF; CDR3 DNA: TGTGCCAGCAGTGTGATTTTAGGGACAGGGGGAAGCTCTGGAAACACCATATATTTT
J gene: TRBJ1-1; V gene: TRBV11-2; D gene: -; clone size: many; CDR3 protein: CASSLPGSPRF; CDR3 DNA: TGTGCCAGCAGCCTCCCTGGGAGTCCCCGATTT
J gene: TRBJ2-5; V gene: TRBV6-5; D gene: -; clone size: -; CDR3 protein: CASSSPIAAGGETQYF; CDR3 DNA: TGTGCCAGCAGTTCCCCCATAGCGGCAGGGGGGGAGACCCAGTACTTC